These 23 T cell receptor beta chains share one sample of origin, sequenced in a study of cytomegalovirus exposure and HLA in healthy donors. Amplification used 60 Vbeta primers and 13 Jbeta primers. Only in-frame clones appear in the TCRdb table, and some are missing; sequencing was by immunoSEQ multiplex PCR. Seen in this sample are approximately 130,000 clones; the ten most common clones hold 2%. Sequenced sample: PBMCs. All receptors derive from a woman aged 60-75 years in good health and CMV-seronegative.

V usage is TRBV7-9 and J usage is TRBJ2-1; D gene uncertain. Trimming left V 1 base short and J 5 bases short, with 12 bases between. CDR1 is SEHNR, CDR2 FQNEAQ, per germline (reference sequence). The CDR3 length is 15 residues. CDR3 sequence (DNA): TGTGCCAGCAGCTTAGGCCAGGCACAGCACAATGAGCAGTTCTTC. Translated: CASSLGQAQHNEQFF.

The rearrangement links TRBV19 to TRBJ1-2; perhaps TRBD1 as D (5 bases). The CDR3 is 14 residues long. Trimming stripped 3 bases from V and 4 bases from J, with 12 bases between. Germline V gene data show CDR1 as LNHDA and CDR2 as SQIVND (reference sequence). The DNA of the CDR3 is TGTGCCAGTAGTATTGGGCAGGGAGGCTATGGCTACACCTTC. Translated, it gives CASSIGQGGYGYTF.

This chain uses TRBV2 with TRBJ2-1; tentatively, D is TRBD1 (6 bases). The CDR3 length is 14 residues. Between the trimmed V and J ends, which lost 6 bases and 4 bases, there was a span of 13 bases. CDR1 is SNHLY, CDR2 FYNNEI, per germline. CDR3 amino acids: CASSLGTFYNEQFF. In DNA, the CDR3 is TGTGCCAGCAGCCTTGGGACATTTTACAATGAGCAGTTCTTC. Based on the CDR3 plus reference TRBV2 and TRBJ2-1, the full variable domain is EPEVTQTPSHQVTQMGQEVILRCVPISNHLYFYWYRQILGQKVEFLVSFYNNEISEKSEIFDDQFSVERPDGSNFTLKIRSTKLEDSAMYFCASSLGTFYNEQFFGPGTRLTVL.

This chain links TRBV6-5 with TRBJ1-1, with a possible D match to TRBD1 (6 bases). The germline V gene encodes CDR1 MNHEY and CDR2 SVGAGI. This CDR3 is 15 amino acids long. V was cut by 2 bases and J by 5 bases, with 15 bases left in between. CDR3 loop: CASSYTGQSRTEAFF. CDR3 DNA: TGTGCCAGCAGTTACACAGGACAGTCAAGGACTGAAGCTTTCTTT.

The chain employs TRBV9 and TRBJ2-4; tentative D call: TRBD1 (6 bases). The CDR3 covers 15 residues. The V gene's germline CDR1 is SGDLS and CDR2 YYNGEE. Trimming removed 6 bases from V and 7 bases from J, with 20 bases in between. The CDR3: CASTPGSGVENIQYF. For the CDR3, the DNA is TGTGCCAGCACCCCAGGTTCAGGGGTGGAGAACATTCAGTACTTC.

V is TRBV28 and J is TRBJ1-2; D is ambiguous. Germline loops: CDR1 MDHEN, CDR2 SYDVKM. CDR3 length: 14 residues. V was clipped by 4 bases and J by 2 bases, with 11 bases between them. CDR3 loop: CASSSPRGNYGYTF. The CDR3 DNA follows: TGTGCCAGCAGTTCCCCGCGGGGAAACTATGGCTACACCTTC.

J is TRBJ2-4 and V is TRBV19, with D possibly being TRBD2 (7 bases). The CDR3 is 15 amino acids. CDR1 and CDR2 (germline): LNHDA, SQIVND (reference sequence). Trimming cost V 3 bases and J 3 bases, with 12 bases left between them. CDR3 sequence: CASSIGGGLKNIQYF. For the CDR3, the DNA is TGTGCCAGTAGTATTGGGGGGGGCCTCAAAAACATTCAGTACTTC.

The V gene is TRBV7-2, the J gene TRBJ1-5, with 7 positions matching TRBD1. CDR1 is SGHTA, CDR2 FQGNSA, per germline. The CDR3 loop spans 14 amino acids. The ends lost 5 bases at V and 5 bases at J; junction bases unmatched: 6. The CDR3 DNA sequence: TGTGCCAGCAGCCCCCGGACAGGTCATCAGCCCCAGCATTTT. Translated: CASSPRTGHQPQHF.

The genes are TRBV27 and TRBJ2-7, with D possibly being TRBD1 (5 bases). Germline V CDR1 and CDR2: MNHEY, SMNVEV (reference sequence). V dropped 5 bases and J dropped 4 bases, with 9 bases sitting between them. The CDR3 runs to 12 residues. Written as DNA, the CDR3 is TGTGCCAGCAGTCCGCAGGGATACGAGCAGTACTTC. Protein product: CASSPQGYEQYF.

The chain employs TRBV2 and TRBJ1-5, with 7 nucleotides matching TRBD1. The CDR3 is 14 residues long. J was trimmed by 4 bases and V by 6 bases; bases with no gene match: 6. Germline loops: CDR1 SNHLY, CDR2 FYNNEI. CDR3: CASSSQGGNQPQHF. CDR3 bases: TGTGCCAGCAGCTCGCAGGGGGGAAATCAGCCCCAGCATTTT.

The chain recombines TRBV11-3 with TRBJ1-3; D is ambiguous. CDR3 length: 14 amino acids. Trimming removed 2 bases from V and 1 base from J, with 6 bases in between. Germline CDR1 reads SGHNT; CDR2 reads YENEEA. CDR3: CASSLSPSGNTIYF. CDR3 DNA: TGTGCCAGCAGCTTAAGCCCGTCTGGAAACACCATATATTTT.

The chain links TRBV28 to TRBJ2-7, with 10 nucleotides matching TRBD1. The CDR3 contains 15 residues. From germline, CDR1 is MDHEN and CDR2 SYDVKM. V dropped 2 bases and J dropped 3; count of bases not matched to a gene: 4. CDR3 coding DNA: TGTGCCAGCAGTTTAGGGACAGGGGCGGGCTACGAGCAGTACTTC. This gives the protein CASSLGTGAGYEQYF.

The rearrangement uses TRBV10-3 and TRBJ1-2, with 7 bases identical to TRBD1. From germline, CDR1 is ENHRY and CDR2 SYGVKD. V lost 4 bases and J lost 2; bases outside the gene matches: 4. The CDR3 consists of 14 residues. The CDR3 coding sequence is TGTGCCATCAGTGGGGCGGGACAGAACTATGGCTACACCTTC. The encoded protein is CAISGAGQNYGYTF.

The chain recombines TRBV4-1 with TRBJ1-4; the D gene is possibly TRBD1 (5 bases). Germline V gene data show CDR1 as MGHRA and CDR2 as YSYEKL. Trimming cost V 1 base and J 3 bases, with 9 bases left between them. This CDR3 is 15 amino acids long. DNA of the CDR3: TGCGCCAGCAGCCAAGTGGGGGGGGCTAATGAAAAACTGTTTTTT. Its protein product is CASSQVGGANEKLFF.

V usage is TRBV9 and J usage is TRBJ2-2; D remains ambiguous. The germline V gene encodes CDR1 SGDLS and CDR2 YYNGEE. The CDR3 length is 15 residues. With 0 bases removed from V and 1 base from J, the gap between germline ends came to 7 bases. CDR3 nucleotide sequence: TGTGCCAGCAGCGTAGAGGCAGGGAACACCGGGGAGCTGTTTTTT. This gives the protein CASSVEAGNTGELFF.

This sequence joins TRBV9 and TRBJ2-7; TRBD1 agrees at 8 bases. V was clipped by 5 bases and J by 6 bases; unmatched bases: 13. The germline V gene encodes CDR1 SGDLS and CDR2 YYNGEE. This CDR3 has 15 amino acids. The CDR3 is CASSVSGTGGREQYF. The CDR3 DNA is TGTGCCAGCAGTGTATCCGGGACAGGAGGGCGCGAGCAGTACTTC.

The chain joins TRBV7-8 to TRBJ2-2; D uncertain. V was cut by 0 bases and J by 5 bases, with 10 bases left in between. This CDR3 comprises 15 residues. Per the germline V gene, CDR1 is SGHVS and CDR2 is FQNEAQ. The CDR3 sequence: CASSLAVRGTGELFF. The CDR3 nucleotides read TGTGCCAGCAGCTTAGCGGTACGAGGTACCGGGGAGCTGTTTTTT.

The J gene is TRBJ1-2, the V gene TRBV2, with 10 bases that match TRBD1. Germline CDR1 and CDR2: SNHLY and FYNNEI. The CDR3 sequence is 15 residues long. V lost 2 bases, J lost 4 bases, and 4 bases stayed unmatched. Here the CDR3 reads CASSESGQGPYGYTF. In DNA, the CDR3 is TGTGCCAGCAGTGAATCGGGACAGGGGCCCTATGGCTACACCTTC.

The CDR3 spells CASSYGRGKAYGYTF. Here the CDR3 DNA reads TGTGCCAGCAGTTACGGTAGGGGGAAGGCATATGGCTACACCTTC. The chain uses TRBV6-5 and TRBJ1-2; the D gene is possibly TRBD1 (6 bases). Germline values: CDR1 MNHEY, CDR2 SVGAGI. This CDR3 contains 15 residues. The ends were cut back, 2 bases at V and 5 bases at J, with 15 bases in the middle.

The V gene is TRBV18, the J gene TRBJ2-5, with TRBD1 identical over 11 bases. The germline V gene has CDR1 KGHSH and CDR2 LQKENI. V lost 2 bases and J lost 4; bases outside the gene matches: 3. CDR3 length: 15 amino acids. The DNA of the CDR3 is TGTGCCAGCTCACCAGAGGACAGGGGGCTAGAGACCCAGTACTTC. Its translation is CASSPEDRGLETQYF.

The chain employs TRBV30 and TRBJ2-1; D might be TRBD1 (5 bases). This CDR3 contains 15 residues. CDR1 is GTSNPN and CDR2 is SVGIG in the germline V gene (reference sequence). V was pared by 0 bases and J by 8 bases, with 17 bases between. The CDR3 is CAWSVPYLGRDEQFF. CDR3 bases: TGTGCCTGGAGTGTTCCCTACTTGGGGCGCGATGAGCAGTTCTTC.

The V and J genes are TRBV6-6 and TRBJ1-6, with 7 bases lining up with TRBD1. Germline lookup yields CDR1 MNHNY and CDR2 SVGAGI (reference sequence). The CDR3 has 16 residues. With 5 bases clipped from V and 4 bases from J, the junction kept 8 bases outside the gene matches. The CDR3: CASSPSPGGYNSPLHF. In nucleotides, the CDR3 is TGTGCCAGCAGTCCCTCCCCAGGGGGGTATAATTCACCCCTCCACTTT.

The chain has TRBV29-1 and TRBJ2-7, with D perhaps matching TRBD2 (5 bases). Per the germline V gene, CDR1 is SQVTM and CDR2 is ANQGSEA. V was trimmed by 6 bases and J by 2 bases, leaving 14 bases between them. The CDR3 sequence is 13 residues long. The CDR3 region is CSVMPSAAYEQYF. The CDR3 DNA sequence: TGCAGCGTCATGCCCTCAGCGGCCTACGAGCAGTACTTC.